Listed here are 20 T cell receptor beta chains from one sample, sequenced in a study of cytomegalovirus exposure and HLA in healthy donors. Libraries were prepared by immunoSEQ multiplex PCR; TCRdb keeps only in-frame clonotypes and omits some of them. Of 57,000 or so clones listed, about 91% are singletons. The material sequenced was PBMCs. The receptor set was obtained from a woman in her 30s in good health and CMV-seronegative.

This chain links TRBV19 with TRBJ1-2, with D hard to call. Germline V gene lookup returns CDR1 LNHDA and CDR2 SQIVND (reference sequence). The length of the CDR3 is 15 residues. Between the trimmed V and J ends, which lost 7 bases and 1 base, there was a span of 16 bases. The CDR3 nucleotides are TGTGCCAGTATACGCAATCCAACAGATAACTATGGCTACACCTTC. It is translated as CASIRNPTDNYGYTF.

The chain uses TRBV7-9 and TRBJ1-1; no clear D. CDR1 is SEHNR and CDR2 is FQNEAQ in the germline V gene (reference sequence). With 5 bases removed from V and 0 bases from J, the gap between germline ends came to 10 bases. CDR3 size: 14 residues. The CDR3 nucleotides are TGTGCCAGCAGCCTCAGGATTATGAACACTGAAGCTTTCTTT. As protein: CASSLRIMNTEAFF. Based on the CDR3 plus reference TRBV7-9 and TRBJ1-1, the full variable domain is DTGVSQNPRHKITKRGQNVTFRCDPISEHNRLYWYRQTLGQGPEFLTYFQNEAQLEKSRLLSDRFSAERPKGSFSTLEIQRTEQGDSAMYLCASSLRIMNTEAFFGQGTRLTVV.

This rearrangement joins TRBV19 to TRBJ2-7, with 10 bases fitting TRBD1. Germline V gene lookup returns CDR1 LNHDA and CDR2 SQIVND (reference sequence). V shed 4 bases and J 4 bases; nucleotides not matched to a gene: 7. CDR3 length: 15 residues. The CDR3 here is CASSKDRGRWYEQYF. Here the CDR3 DNA reads TGTGCCAGTAGTAAAGACAGGGGGCGATGGTACGAGCAGTACTTC.

The table lists this clone with a count of one. The genes are TRBV18 and TRBJ2-2; D perhaps matches TRBD1 (6 bases). Trimming pared 3 bases from V and 0 bases from J, leaving 20 bases between. CDR3 size: 19 residues. From germline, CDR1 is KGHSH and CDR2 LQKENI. The CDR3 is CASSPRIGPGDANTGELFF. The CDR3 DNA reads TGTGCCAGCTCACCCCGGATAGGCCCAGGGGACGCGAACACCGGGGAGCTGTTTTTT.

The V gene is TRBV28, the J gene TRBJ2-2, with 9 bases lining up with TRBD2. Germline CDR1 is MDHEN and CDR2 is SYDVKM. The J segment lost 3 bases and the V segment lost 5 bases, leaving 25 bases of the junction unmatched. The CDR3 runs 22 residues. The CDR3 loop is CASSPGGGVLAGDRFDTGELFF. The CDR3 bases are TGTGCCAGCAGTCCCGGGGGAGGCGTCTTAGCGGGAGATAGATTCGACACCGGGGAGCTGTTTTTT. Drawing the rest from reference TRBV28 and TRBJ2-2, the complete variable domain is DVKVTQSSRYLVKRTGEKVFLECVQDMDHENMFWYRQDPGLGLRLIYFSYDVKMKEKGDIPEGYSVSREKKERFSLILESASTNQTSMYLCASSPGGGVLAGDRFDTGELFFGEGSRLTVL.

The V gene is TRBV6-4, the J gene TRBJ2-2; TRBD2 matches at 8 bases. V lost 7 bases and J lost 3; bases outside the gene matches: 10. Looked up from germline, CDR1 is MRHNA and CDR2 is SNTAGT. This CDR3 spans 16 amino acids. The CDR3 region is CASKGETSEHTGELFF. In DNA, the CDR3 is TGTGCCAGCAAGGGAGAGACTAGCGAACACACCGGGGAGCTGTTTTTT.

The chain joins TRBV2 to TRBJ1-5, with TRBD1 identical over 7 bases. The CDR3 consists of 16 residues. Trimming at V came to 0 bases and at J to 1 base, leaving 3 bases not matched to a gene. The germline V gene has CDR1 SNHLY and CDR2 FYNNEI. This CDR3 is CASSEAGGESNQPQHF. CDR3 bases: TGTGCCAGCAGTGAAGCAGGGGGCGAAAGCAATCAGCCCCAGCATTTT.

This sequence joins TRBV9 and TRBJ2-3, with 11 bases fitting TRBD1. With V trimmed by 0 bases and J by 4 bases, 4 bases remained unmatched. The CDR3 spans 16 residues. The germline V gene encodes CDR1 SGDLS and CDR2 YYNGEE. The CDR3 reads CASSVAAGQGADTQYF. The CDR3 nucleotides read TGTGCCAGCAGCGTAGCAGCGGGACAGGGGGCAGATACGCAGTATTTT.

The chain couples TRBV6-5 to TRBJ1-1, with a tentative D call TRBD1 (5 bases). V lost 10 bases, J lost 5 bases, and 14 bases lay in between. The CDR3 is 12 residues long. Germline V gives CDR1 MNHEY, CDR2 SVGAGI. The CDR3 nucleotides read TGTGCCACCCAGGGTTTAGGGACTGAAGCTTTCTTT. It yields the protein CATQGLGTEAFF.

V and J are TRBV19 and TRBJ1-5; perhaps TRBD1 as D (6 bases). Trimming took 4 bases from V and 6 from J, leaving 13 bases between them. In germline, CDR1 is LNHDA, CDR2 SQIVND (reference sequence). The CDR3 spans 14 residues. For the CDR3, the DNA is TGTGCCAGTAGTACCAGGGGAAGCGGTCAGCCCCAGCATTTT. It codes for CASSTRGSGQPQHF.

The genes are TRBV5-1 and TRBJ2-6; 7 bases fit TRBD1. The ends lost 2 bases at V and 0 bases at J; junction bases unmatched: 11. The CDR3 runs to 19 residues. Germline-derived CDR1 and CDR2 are SGHRS and YFSETQ. CDR3: CASSLPNSGQHSGANVLTF. CDR3 DNA: TGCGCCAGCAGCTTACCAAATTCGGGACAGCACTCTGGGGCCAACGTCCTGACTTTC.

J is TRBJ2-1 and V is TRBV7-8, with D maybe TRBD2 (6 bases). Germline V gene sequence: CDR1 SGHVS, CDR2 FQNEAQ. The CDR3 length is 14 residues. V was shortened by 2 bases and J by 10 bases, with 15 bases between the two germline ends. In DNA form, the CDR3 reads TGTGCCAGCAGCTTACATGGACTACCGTACGAGCAGTTCTTC. Translation gives CASSLHGLPYEQFF.

V usage is TRBV11-2 and J usage is TRBJ2-1; the match to TRBD2 covers 9 bases. The CDR3 is 15 amino acids. Looked up from germline, CDR1 is SGHAT and CDR2 is FQNNGV. V shed 6 bases, J shed 5 bases, and the junction held 8 bases outside the gene matches. The CDR3 sequence: CASRPLAGNDNEQFF. The CDR3 region has the DNA TGTGCCAGCAGACCACTAGCGGGCAATGACAATGAGCAGTTCTTC. Variable domain in full (rest from reference TRBV11-2 and TRBJ2-1): EAGVAQSPRYKIIEKRQSVAFWCNPISGHATLYWYQQILGQGPKLLIQFQNNGVVDDSQLPKDRFSAERLKGVDSTLKIQPAKLEDSAVYLCASRPLAGNDNEQFFGPGTRLTVL.

V is TRBV19 and J is TRBJ1-1; D may be TRBD1 (6 bases). The CDR3 runs to 12 residues. Germline V gene lookup returns CDR1 LNHDA and CDR2 SQIVND (reference sequence). With 8 bases removed from V and 1 base from J, the gap between germline ends came to 8 bases. CDR3 in DNA: TGTGCCAGTCGAGGGGGGAACACTGAAGCTTTCTTT. Translation: CASRGGNTEAFF.

This sequence joins TRBV29-1 and TRBJ2-1, with 9 bases identical to TRBD1. CDR1 is SQVTM and CDR2 is ANQGSEA in the germline V gene. Trimming at V came to 7 bases and at J to 6 bases, leaving 1 base not matched to a gene. The CDR3 sequence is 11 residues long. The CDR3, as DNA: TGCAGCGGGACAGGGGCCAATGAGCAGTTCTTC. Translating gives CSGTGANEQFF.

The chain links TRBV7-2 to TRBJ2-1; 12 bases agree with TRBD2. This CDR3 spans 15 amino acids. CDR1 SGHTA and CDR2 FQGNSA come from the germline V gene. Unmatched junction bases numbered 5, after V lost 2 bases and J lost 9 bases. The CDR3 sequence: CASSLLAGGPGEQFF. The DNA of the CDR3 is TGTGCCAGCAGCTTACTAGCGGGAGGGCCTGGTGAGCAGTTCTTC. The full variable domain, rest sourced from reference TRBV7-2 and TRBJ2-1, is GAGVSQSPSNKVTEKGKDVELRCDPISGHTALYWYRQSLGQGLEFLIYFQGNSAPDKSGLPSDRFSAERTGGSVSTLTIQRTQQEDSAVYLCASSLLAGGPGEQFFGPGTRLTVL.

V gene TRBV19 combines with J gene TRBJ1-4; 7 bases align to TRBD1. The CDR3 covers 13 residues. CDR1 is LNHDA, CDR2 SQIVND, per germline (reference sequence). Trimming took 7 bases from V and 14 from J; bases not matched to a gene: 13. CDR3 region: CASTPGQPRQLFF. The CDR3 DNA sequence: TGTGCCAGTACACCGGGACAGCCGAGACAGCTGTTTTTT.

The gene calls are TRBV6-1 and TRBJ2-7; TRBD2 aligns across 9 bases. CDR1 and CDR2 from the germline V gene are MNHNS and SASEGT. The CDR3 sequence is 15 residues long. J lost 2 bases, V lost 0 bases, and 2 bases had no gene match. The CDR3 region is CASSEAGTSPYEQYF. CDR3 nucleotide sequence: TGTGCCAGCAGTGAAGCCGGGACTAGCCCCTACGAGCAGTACTTC.

In nucleotides, the CDR3 is TGTGCCAGCAGCATGGGGGCTAGCACAGATACGCAGTATTTT. Protein: CASSMGASTDTQYF. This chain connects TRBV11-2 to TRBJ2-3, with TRBD1 as a possible D gene (6 bases). The V and J ends lost 5 bases and 0 bases respectively, with 9 bases between them. The CDR3 spans 14 residues. From germline, CDR1 is SGHAT and CDR2 FQNNGV.

The chain combines TRBV18 with TRBJ2-1, with a possible D match to TRBD2 (5 bases). There are 16 residues in the CDR3. In germline, CDR1 is KGHSH, CDR2 LQKENI. V lost 3 bases to trimming and J lost 1 base, with 13 bases between them. CDR3 region: CASSPQERVSYNEQFF. CDR3 nucleotides: TGTGCCAGCTCACCTCAGGAGAGGGTATCCTACAATGAGCAGTTCTTC. Filled out from reference TRBV18 and TRBJ2-1, the complete variable domain reads NAGVMQNPRHLVRRRGQEARLRCSPMKGHSHVYWYRQLPEEGLKFMVYLQKENIIDESGMPKERFSAEFPKEGPSILRIQQVVRGDSAAYFCASSPQERVSYNEQFFGPGTRLTVL.